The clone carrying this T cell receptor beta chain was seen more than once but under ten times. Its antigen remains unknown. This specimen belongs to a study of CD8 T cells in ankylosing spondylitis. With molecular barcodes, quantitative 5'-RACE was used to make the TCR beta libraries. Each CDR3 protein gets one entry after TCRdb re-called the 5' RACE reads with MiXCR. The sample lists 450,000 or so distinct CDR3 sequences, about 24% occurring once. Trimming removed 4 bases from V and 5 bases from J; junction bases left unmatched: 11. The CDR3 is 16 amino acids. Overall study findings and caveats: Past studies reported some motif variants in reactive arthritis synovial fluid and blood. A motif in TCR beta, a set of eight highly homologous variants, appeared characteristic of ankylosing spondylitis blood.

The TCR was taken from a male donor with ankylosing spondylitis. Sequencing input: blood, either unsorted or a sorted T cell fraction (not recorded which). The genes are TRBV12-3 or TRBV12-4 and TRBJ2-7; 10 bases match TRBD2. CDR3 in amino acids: CASSSLASGSSDEQYV. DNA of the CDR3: TGTGCCAGCAGTTCCCTTGCTAGCGGGAGTAGCGACGAGCAGTACGTC.